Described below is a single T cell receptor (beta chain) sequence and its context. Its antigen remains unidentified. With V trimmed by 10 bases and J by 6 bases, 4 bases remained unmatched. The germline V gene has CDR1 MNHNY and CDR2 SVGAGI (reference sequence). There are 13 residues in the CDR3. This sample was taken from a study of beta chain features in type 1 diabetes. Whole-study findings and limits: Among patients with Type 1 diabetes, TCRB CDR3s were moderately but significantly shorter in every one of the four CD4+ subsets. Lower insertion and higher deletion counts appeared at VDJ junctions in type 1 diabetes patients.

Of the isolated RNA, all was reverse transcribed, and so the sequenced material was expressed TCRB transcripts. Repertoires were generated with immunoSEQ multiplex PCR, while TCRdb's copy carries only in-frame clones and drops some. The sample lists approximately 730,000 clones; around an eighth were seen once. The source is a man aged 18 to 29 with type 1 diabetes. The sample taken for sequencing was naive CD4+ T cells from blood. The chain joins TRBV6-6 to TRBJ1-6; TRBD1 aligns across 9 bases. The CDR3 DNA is TGTGCCACCGAGGACAGGGGTAATTCACCCCTCCACTTT. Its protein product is CATEDRGNSPLHF.